This TCR beta chain was recorded in a study of T cell changes during pregnancy in multiple sclerosis. V lost 1 base to trimming and J lost 1 base, with 12 bases between them. The V gene's germline CDR1 is SSHAT and CDR2 FNYEAQ (reference sequence). The CDR3 is made up of 16 amino acids. Some clones are missing from TCRdb's copy, which holds only in-frame ones; the method was immunoSEQ multiplex PCR. The sample holds tens of thousands of clones, roughly nine tenths seen once. Sequenced material: peripheral blood, taken in the first trimester of pregnancy. This clonotype was sampled from a female donor in good health, enrolled as a control in a pregnancy study. This rearrangement joins TRBV7-7 to TRBJ2-3; D call uncertain. The CDR3 reads CASSLGSSLGTDTQYF. CDR3 in DNA: TGTGCCAGCAGCTTAGGGAGTTCCCTCGGCACAGATACGCAGTATTTT.